The table lists the clone carrying this TCR beta chain with a count of one. Its antigen is as yet unknown. TCRdb's table, derived via immunoSEQ multiplex PCR, lists solely in-frame clones and lacks some. This table has approximately 4,900 clones, about 61% appearing once. The sample comes from a study of CD4+ T cells in melanoma. Overall study findings and caveats: Neoantigen-specific CD4+ T cells in melanoma reportedly had diverse differentiation states. CD8+ T cell, macrophage and B cell function reportedly correlated with neoantigen-specific CD4+ T cells.

The germline CDR1 and CDR2 sequences are SEHNR and FQNEAQ (reference sequence). The V gene lost 4 bases and the J gene lost 0 bases, with 10 bases spanning the gap. CDR3 length equals 15 residues. The sequence was collected from a human donor with melanoma. This chain connects TRBV7-9 to TRBJ2-1; no reliable D call. The sample consisted of cells from a culture (not recorded whether cultured in vitro). CDR3 nucleotide sequence: TGTGCCAGCAGCTGGCTGGCGAGCTCCTACAATGAGCAGTTCTTC. Protein sequence: CASSWLASSYNEQFF.